This T cell receptor (beta chain) emerged from a study of blood T cell repertoires in COVID-19. Sequencing used immunoSEQ multiplex PCR; TCRdb keeps in-frame clones, though not all of them. The sample consists of hundreds of thousands of clones, around nine tenths of them appearing once. Germline loops: CDR1 SGHRS, CDR2 YFSETQ. J was trimmed by 4 bases and V by 3 bases; bases with no gene match: 2. This CDR3 contains 13 residues. The sequence came from a woman between 18 and 29 years old who had recovered from COVID-19. Sequenced material: peripheral blood. The chain joins TRBV5-1 to TRBJ1-2; 8 nucleotides align to TRBD1. The CDR3 DNA reads as TGCGCCAGCAGCTGGGACAGGCCCTATGGCTACACCTTC. As protein: CASSWDRPYGYTF.